This T cell receptor beta chain was sequenced during a study of OX40 agonist ivuxolimab in advanced cancers. Whole-study findings and limits: Near-lowest levels of clonal expansion characterized partial responders at 0.1-3.0 mg/kg. Expanded clones tended on average to be more numerous among CD8+ T cells than CD4+.

Comments on this clone: Antigen: not known.

TCRdb's table, derived via immunoSEQ multiplex PCR, lists solely in-frame clones and lacks some. Found here are 77,000 or so clones, approximately 92% of them singletons; the top ten hold more than 0.3%. The receptor comes from an adult with an advanced solid tumor such as melanoma, head and neck, liver or kidney cancer. The material was CD4+ or CD8+ T cells sorted from blood, obtained in a trial of the OX40 agonist ivuxolimab.

CDR3 bases: TGTGCCAGCAGCTTACTCCTCCGGGATCAGCCCCAGCATTTT. This gives the protein CASSLLLRDQPQHF. The chain links TRBV7-2 to TRBJ1-5; D remains ambiguous. CDR3 length: 14 residues. The V gene's germline CDR1 is SGHTA and CDR2 FQGNSA. Trimming left V 2 bases short and J 5 bases short, with 10 bases between.